The following is a T cell receptor (beta chain) sequence with its context. Its cognate antigen is unknown. The junction differs from germline at one of its ends, possibly a read error. The data were obtained in a study of cytomegalovirus exposure and HLA in healthy donors. Study-level results: A previous analysis found most TCR beta V segments productive roughly 87% or roughly 30% of the time. It was likely that a cluster of highly shared sequence variants was a sequencing artifact. The classifier was said to identify cytomegalovirus status with high specificity and sensitivity.

In the PCR, 60 Vbeta and 13 Jbeta primers were used. Sequencing was performed with immunoSEQ multiplex PCR; in TCRdb, only in-frame clones are kept and a portion is missing. The sample includes over 100,000 clones, about 80% seen only once; the top ten take 7.7%. Sequenced material: PBMCs. The receptor was derived from a woman in her fifties or sixties in good health and CMV-seropositive.

The CDR3 is CSSSSDRGNNSPLHF. CDR3 in DNA: TGTTCCAGCAGCTCGGACAGGGGTAATAATTCACCCCTCCACTTT. V gene TRBV7-9 combines with J gene TRBJ1-6; TRBD1 matches 9 bases. Germline CDR1 SEHNR, CDR2 FQNEAQ (reference sequence). CDR3 length: 15 amino acids.